This T cell receptor (beta chain) stems from a study of identical twins. Turning to this clonotype: Its specificity is unknown.

Each CDR3 protein is one row after TCRdb ran MiXCR on the 5' RACE reads. The profile shows about 460,000 distinct CDR3 sequences, 13% to 15% of them singletons. Germline V CDR1 and CDR2: SGHVS, FQNEAQ. The ends lost 5 bases at V and 1 base at J; junction bases unmatched: 9. The CDR3 runs 16 residues. Study observations and caveats: Cross-sectional statistical analysis was relied on for the conclusions, without the same donors being followed.

The data also belong to a second study, concerning yellow fever vaccine responses in identical twins.

The clonotype was recovered from a woman younger than 30 in good health. The chain has TRBV7-8 and TRBJ2-3; TRBD1 matches at 7 bases. Material: CD4+ T cells sorted from blood. This CDR3 reads CASSAAAGGGTDTQYF. The CDR3 region has the DNA TGTGCCAGCAGCGCAGCGGCAGGGGGAGGCACAGATACGCAGTATTTT.